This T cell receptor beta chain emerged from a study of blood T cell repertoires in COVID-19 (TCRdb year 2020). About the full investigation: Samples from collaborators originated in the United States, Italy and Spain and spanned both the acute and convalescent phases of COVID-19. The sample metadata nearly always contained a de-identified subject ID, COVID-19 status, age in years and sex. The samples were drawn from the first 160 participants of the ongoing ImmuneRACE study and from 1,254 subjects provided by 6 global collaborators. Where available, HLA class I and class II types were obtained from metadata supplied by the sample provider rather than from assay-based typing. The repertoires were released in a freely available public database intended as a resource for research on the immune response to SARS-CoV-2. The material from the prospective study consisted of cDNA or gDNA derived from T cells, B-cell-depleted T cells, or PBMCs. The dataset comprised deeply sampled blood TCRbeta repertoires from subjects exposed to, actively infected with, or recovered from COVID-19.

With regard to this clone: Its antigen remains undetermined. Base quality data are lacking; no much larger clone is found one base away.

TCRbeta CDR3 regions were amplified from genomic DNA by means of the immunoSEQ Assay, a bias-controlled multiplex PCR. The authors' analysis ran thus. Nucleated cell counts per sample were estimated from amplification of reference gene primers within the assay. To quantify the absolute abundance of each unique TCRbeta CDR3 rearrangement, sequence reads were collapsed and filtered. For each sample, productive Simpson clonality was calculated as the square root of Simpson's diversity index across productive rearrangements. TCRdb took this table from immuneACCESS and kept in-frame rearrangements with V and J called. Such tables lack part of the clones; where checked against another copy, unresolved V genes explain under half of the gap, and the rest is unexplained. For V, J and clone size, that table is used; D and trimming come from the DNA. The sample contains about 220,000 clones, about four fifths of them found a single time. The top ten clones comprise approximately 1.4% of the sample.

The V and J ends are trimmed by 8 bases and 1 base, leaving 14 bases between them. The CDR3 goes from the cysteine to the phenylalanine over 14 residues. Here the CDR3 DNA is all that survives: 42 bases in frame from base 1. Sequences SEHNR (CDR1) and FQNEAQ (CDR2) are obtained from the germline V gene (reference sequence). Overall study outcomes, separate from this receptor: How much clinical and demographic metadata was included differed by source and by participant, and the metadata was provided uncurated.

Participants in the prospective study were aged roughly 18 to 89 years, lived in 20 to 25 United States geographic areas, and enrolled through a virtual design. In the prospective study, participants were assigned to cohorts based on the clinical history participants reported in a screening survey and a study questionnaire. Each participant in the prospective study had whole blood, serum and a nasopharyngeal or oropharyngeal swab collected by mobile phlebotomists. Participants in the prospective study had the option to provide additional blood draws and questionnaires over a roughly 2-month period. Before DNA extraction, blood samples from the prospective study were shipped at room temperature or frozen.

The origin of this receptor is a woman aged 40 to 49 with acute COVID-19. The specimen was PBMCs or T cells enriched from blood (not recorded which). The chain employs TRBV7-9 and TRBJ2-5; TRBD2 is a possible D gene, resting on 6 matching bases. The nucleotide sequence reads TGTGCCAGCTCGGTGGGAGGAACCCAAGAGACCCAGTACTTC. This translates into CASSVGGTQETQYF.